What follows are 10 T cell receptor beta chains derived from one specimen sequenced in a study of T cell repertoires in cytomegalovirus infection. TCRdb re-called the reads with MiXCR, one entry per CDR3 protein. The sample has about 250,000 distinct CDR3 sequences; under 8.5% are singletons. Input material: PBMCs. Every receptor here comes from a human donor in good health (CMV status not recorded). Some clones in this sample may be carry-over from other donors' samples.

The table lists this clonotype with many counts. The rearrangement uses TRBV12-3 or TRBV12-4 and TRBJ1-1; TRBD1 matches 8 bases. V was clipped by 4 bases and J by 0 bases; unmatched bases: 1. The CDR3 is made up of 14 amino acids. Written as DNA, the CDR3 is TGTGCCAGCAGTTCGACAGGGGTGAACACTGAAGCTTTCTTT. This sequence encodes CASSSTGVNTEAFF.

This clonotype occurred a few times. The chain joins TRBV15 to TRBJ1-6; 7 bases align to TRBD1. CDR3 length: 14 residues. Germline-derived CDR1 and CDR2 are LNHNV and YYDKDF (reference sequence). Germline trimming cut 5 bases from V and 10 bases from J; bases unmatched to any gene: 8. This CDR3 reads CATSGGTVGSPLHF. CDR3 in DNA: TGTGCCACCAGCGGCGGGACAGTCGGATCACCCCTCCACTTT.

This clonotype was seen many times. The V and J genes are TRBV6-2 or TRBV6-3 and TRBJ1-5; weak D call: TRBD1 (5 bases). Germline V CDR1 and CDR2: MNHEY, SVGEGT. Trimming stripped 0 bases from V and 10 bases from J, with 13 bases between. The CDR3 sequence is 14 residues long. The CDR3 bases are TGTGCCAGCAGTTACTCGGAAAGGGGCAGACCCCAGCATTTT. This encodes CASSYSERGRPQHF.

This rearrangement joins TRBV20-1 to TRBJ2-5; D is uncertain. The V and J ends lost 1 base and 1 base respectively, with 13 bases between them. The CDR3 consists of 15 residues. Germline V gives CDR1 DFQATT, CDR2 SNEGSKA (reference sequence). In DNA, the CDR3 is TGCAGTGCTAGAGGCTCTATGGCTGGCCAAGAGACCCAGTACTTC. Protein sequence: CSARGSMAGQETQYF.

This clonotype came up many times. The V and J genes are TRBV7-2 and TRBJ2-5, with D hard to call. Germline V gene lookup returns CDR1 SGHTA and CDR2 FQGNSA. This CDR3 spans 15 amino acids. The ends were cut back, 2 bases at V and 3 bases at J, with 13 bases in the middle. The CDR3 is CASSLFAVQKETQYF. In DNA form, the CDR3 reads TGTGCCAGCAGCTTATTTGCAGTCCAAAAAGAGACCCAGTACTTC.

This clonotype occurred many times. The chain is built from TRBV7-2 and TRBJ1-6; 11 bases agree with TRBD1. The CDR3 loop spans 15 amino acids. CDR1 SGHTA and CDR2 FQGNSA come from the germline V gene. Trimming cost V 6 bases and J 7 bases; bases outside gene matches: 5. The CDR3 DNA is TGTGCCAGCAGTCCGGGACAGGGGGACAATTCACCCCTCCACTTT. This translates into CASSPGQGDNSPLHF.

This clonotype was counted many times. The V and J genes are TRBV20-1 and TRBJ1-6, with a tentative D call TRBD1 (5 bases). CDR3 length equals 15 residues. The germline CDR1 and CDR2 sequences are DFQATT and SNEGSKA (reference sequence). V was shortened by 6 bases and J by 8 bases, with 20 bases between the two germline ends. This chain's CDR3 is CSAADRLFLDSPLHF. CDR3 DNA: TGCAGTGCCGCCGACAGACTCTTCTTGGATTCACCCCTCCACTTT.

At least ten counts were recorded for this clonotype. The chain carries TRBV29-1 and TRBJ1-4; TRBD1 agrees at 10 bases. With V trimmed by 7 bases and J by 7 bases, 3 bases remained unmatched. CDR3 length: 12 amino acids. CDR1 is SQVTM, CDR2 ANQGSEA, per germline. The CDR3 nucleotides are TGCAGCGCTAGGACAGGGGGTGAAAAACTGTTTTTT. This sequence encodes CSARTGGEKLFF.

Ten or more counts support this clonotype. The J gene is TRBJ2-1, the V gene TRBV12-3 or TRBV12-4; D is unclear. The CDR3 totals 14 residues. V lost 8 bases to trimming and J lost 0 bases, with 11 bases between them. As DNA, the CDR3 is TGTGCCAGCCGCCCCGAGGCCTCCTACAATGAGCAGTTCTTC. The encoded protein is CASRPEASYNEQFF.

This clonotype was recorded at least ten times. This chain uses TRBV7-2 with TRBJ2-5; D could derive from TRBD1 or TRBD2 (5 bases each). The CDR3 covers 13 residues. Trimming removed 5 bases from V and 0 bases from J, with 7 bases in between. Per germline, CDR1 SGHTA and CDR2 FQGNSA. Written as DNA, the CDR3 is TGTGCCAGCAGCCCGGGACACCAAGAGACCCAGTACTTC. Translating gives CASSPGHQETQYF.